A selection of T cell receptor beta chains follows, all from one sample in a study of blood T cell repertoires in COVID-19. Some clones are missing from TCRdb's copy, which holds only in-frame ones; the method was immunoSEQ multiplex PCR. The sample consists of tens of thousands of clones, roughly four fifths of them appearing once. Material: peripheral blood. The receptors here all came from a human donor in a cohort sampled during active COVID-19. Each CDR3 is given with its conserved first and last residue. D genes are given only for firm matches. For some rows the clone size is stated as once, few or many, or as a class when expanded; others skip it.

DNA: TGTGCCAGCACTTATTCCACTATTTCCGATCAGCCCCAGCATTTT
CDR3: CASTYSTISDQPQHF
V: TRBV28
J: TRBJ1-5
D: -
size: -

DNA: TGTGCCAGCAGTTCCCCCCTCGAGGATGGCTACACCTTC
CDR3: CASSSPLEDGYTF
V: TRBV12-3/TRBV12-4
J: TRBJ1-2
D: -
size: -

DNA: TGTGCCAGTAGGAGGACAGACCCCGGGGACGAGCAGTACTTC
CDR3: CASRRTDPGDEQYF
V: TRBV19
J: TRBJ2-7
D: -
size: -

DNA: TGTGCCAGCCACCGAGTCTCCGGGAACACTGAAGCTTTCTTT
CDR3: CASHRVSGNTEAFF
V: TRBV5-6
J: TRBJ1-1
D: -
size: -

DNA: TGTGCCAGCAGTTCACAAGAGAGCGCGGGACAGCACCATAACTATGGCTACACCTTC
CDR3: CASSSQESAGQHHNYGYTF
V: TRBV28
J: TRBJ1-2
D: TRBD1
size: -

DNA: TGTGCCAGCAGCCGGGGACTAGGGCAAAACATTCAGTACTTC
CDR3: CASSRGLGQNIQYF
V: TRBV9
J: TRBJ2-4
D: TRBD2
size: -

DNA: TGTGCCAGCAGAGCCCCCTCCGGGGGAGATGGCTACACCTTC
CDR3: CASRAPSGGDGYTF
V: TRBV9
J: TRBJ1-2
D: -
size: -

DNA: TGTGCCACCAGGGGCCTGAACACTGAAGCTTTCTTT
CDR3: CATRGLNTEAFF
V: TRBV12-3/TRBV12-4
J: TRBJ1-1
D: -
size: -

DNA: TGCGCCAGCAGCTTGTCCGGCGGCACATCGGAAGCTTTCTTT
CDR3: CASSLSGGTSEAFF
V: TRBV5-1
J: TRBJ1-1
D: -
size: -

DNA: TGTGCCAGCAGTTTTGACGGGACTAGCGGGAGAAGGTACGAGCAGTACTTC
CDR3: CASSFDGTSGRRYEQYF
V: TRBV28
J: TRBJ2-7
D: TRBD2
size: -

DNA: TGTGCCATAAGGGACGTCGGGAGGAATGAGCAGTTCTTC
CDR3: CAIRDVGRNEQFF
V: TRBV24-1
J: TRBJ2-1
D: TRBD2
size: -

DNA: TGTGCCAGTAGTATGAGACAGATGGAGACCCAGTACTTC
CDR3: CASSMRQMETQYF
V: TRBV19
J: TRBJ2-5
D: -
size: once

DNA: TGCGCCAGCAGCTGGGGGGGGACCGCAGATACGCAGTATTTT
CDR3: CASSWGGTADTQYF
V: TRBV4-3
J: TRBJ2-3
D: TRBD2
size: -

DNA: TGTGCCAGCAGTTACCGACAGGGGGCTGTAGAGACCCAGTACTTC
CDR3: CASSYRQGAVETQYF
V: TRBV6-5
J: TRBJ2-5
D: TRBD1
size: -

DNA: TGTGCCAGCAGCTTGGATCTAGCGGGATTCGAGACCCAGTACTTC
CDR3: CASSLDLAGFETQYF
V: TRBV5-5
J: TRBJ2-5
D: TRBD2
size: -

DNA: TGCAGTGCCAGTGGGGACAGGGCAAACATTCAGTACTTC
CDR3: CSASGDRANIQYF
V: TRBV20-1
J: TRBJ2-4
D: TRBD1
size: -

DNA: TGTGCCAGCAGTTATCCGGGAACCGGATACAATGAGCAGTTCTTC
CDR3: CASSYPGTGYNEQFF
V: TRBV6-5
J: TRBJ2-1
D: -
size: -

DNA: TGTGCCAGCAGCGTATTGTCGGGCTCATACCCGGGGGAGCAGTTCTTC
CDR3: CASSVLSGSYPGEQFF
V: TRBV9
J: TRBJ2-1
D: -
size: few

DNA: TGTGCCATCAGTCCAGGTGTACAGGTGGAGAAATATGGCTACACCTTC
CDR3: CAISPGVQVEKYGYTF
V: TRBV10-3
J: TRBJ1-2
D: -
size: few

DNA: TGTGCCAGCAGCTCACTCAATCAGCCCCAGCATTTT
CDR3: CASSSLNQPQHF
V: TRBV7-9
J: TRBJ1-5
D: -
size: -

DNA: TGTGCCAGCACCCTCAGACGGGGGGAAAAGGATGGCTACACCTTC
CDR3: CASTLRRGEKDGYTF
V: TRBV11-2
J: TRBJ1-2
D: -
size: -

DNA: TGTGCCAGCAGTTTACGGTCCGGGACAGGGGCTGCCGGAAACACCATATATTTT
CDR3: CASSLRSGTGAAGNTIYF
V: TRBV28
J: TRBJ1-3
D: TRBD1
size: -

DNA: TGCGCCAGCAGCTTGGAGGGCCAGGGAGGAAAACTGTTTTTT
CDR3: CASSLEGQGGKLFF
V: TRBV5-1
J: TRBJ1-4
D: -
size: once

DNA: TGTGCCAGCAGCTTACGCGGGAGTCCAGATACGCAGTATTTT
CDR3: CASSLRGSPDTQYF
V: TRBV13
J: TRBJ2-3
D: TRBD2
size: -

DNA: TGTGCCAGCACAGATAACTATGGCTACACCTTC
CDR3: CASTDNYGYTF
V: TRBV9
J: TRBJ1-2
D: -
size: -

DNA: TGCGCCAGCAGCCAAGAATACGGGTTTGATAGCAATCAGCCCCAGCATTTT
CDR3: CASSQEYGFDSNQPQHF
V: TRBV4-1
J: TRBJ1-5
D: -
size: few

DNA: TGTGCCAGCAGCTCCCAGCGGGGGGGCACAGATACGCAGTATTTT
CDR3: CASSSQRGGTDTQYF
V: TRBV11-1
J: TRBJ2-3
D: TRBD2
size: -

DNA: TGTGCCAGCAAAGGGACAAACCCTGAAGCTTTCTTT
CDR3: CASKGTNPEAFF
V: TRBV3-1/TRBV3-2
J: TRBJ1-1
D: -
size: -

DNA: TGTGCCAGCAGCATTGGACAGGGGAAGTCCTACGAGCAGTACTTC
CDR3: CASSIGQGKSYEQYF
V: TRBV7-9
J: TRBJ2-7
D: TRBD1
size: -

DNA: TGTGCCAGCAGTCCGGCGGGGGGCGAGCAGTACTTC
CDR3: CASSPAGGEQYF
V: TRBV9
J: TRBJ2-7
D: TRBD2
size: -

DNA: TGTGCCAGCAGTTTCCCCACAGGGGAGGGCACAGATACGCAGTATTTT
CDR3: CASSFPTGEGTDTQYF
V: TRBV28
J: TRBJ2-3
D: -
size: -

DNA: TGTGCCAGCAGCCCAGGGGATATATACTTTCAGCCCCAGCATTTT
CDR3: CASSPGDIYFQPQHF
V: TRBV7-2
J: TRBJ1-5
D: -
size: -

DNA: TGTGCCAGCAGTTACTCCCTATCACGCTACGAGCAGTACTTC
CDR3: CASSYSLSRYEQYF
V: TRBV6-2/TRBV6-3
J: TRBJ2-7
D: -
size: -

DNA: TGTGCCAGCGGAGGAGGGTCCGAGCAGTACTTC
CDR3: CASGGGSEQYF
V: TRBV27
J: TRBJ2-7
D: -
size: few

DNA: TGTGCCAGCAGCAGCTGGACTAGCGATTACGCGAACACCGGGGAGCTGTTTTTT
CDR3: CASSSWTSDYANTGELFF
V: TRBV5-6
J: TRBJ2-2
D: TRBD2
size: -

DNA: TGTGCCAGCAGTGAGGGGCCAGGCCAAGAGACCCAGTACTTC
CDR3: CASSEGPGQETQYF
V: TRBV6-1
J: TRBJ2-5
D: -
size: few

DNA: TGTGCCAGCAGCTTAGCGCTTGGCGGGGGAGGTTTTCGAACAGATACGCAGTATTTT
CDR3: CASSLALGGGGFRTDTQYF
V: TRBV7-8
J: TRBJ2-3
D: TRBD2
size: -

DNA: TGTGCCAGCAGCCAAGCTGTGGGCCCCGCCGATGAGCAGTTCTTC
CDR3: CASSQAVGPADEQFF
V: TRBV3-1/TRBV3-2
J: TRBJ2-1
D: -
size: few

DNA: TGTGCCTGGAGTGTAGGAGGGAATCCTGGAAACACCATATATTTT
CDR3: CAWSVGGNPGNTIYF
V: TRBV30
J: TRBJ1-3
D: -
size: -

DNA: TGTGCCACCAGCAACTACTTGGGCAATCAGCCCCAGCATTTT
CDR3: CATSNYLGNQPQHF
V: TRBV15
J: TRBJ1-5
D: -
size: -

DNA: TGTGCCAGCAGCGTGAGCGACAGCTCCGTCCACTACACCTTC
CDR3: CASSVSDSSVHYTF
V: TRBV9
J: TRBJ1-2
D: -
size: -

DNA: TGCGCCAGCAGCCAAGATGGTTCTGGACAGGGTATCGACGAGCAGTACTTC
CDR3: CASSQDGSGQGIDEQYF
V: TRBV4-1
J: TRBJ2-7
D: TRBD1
size: -

DNA: TGCGCCAGCAGCTTGATGTCGGCGGGGTGGGGAGGAGAGACCCAGTACTTC
CDR3: CASSLMSAGWGGETQYF
V: TRBV5-1
J: TRBJ2-5
D: -
size: once

DNA: TGTGCCAGCAGCTTGAGTGGCAGGCGAAACTCCTATAATTCACCCCTCCACTTT
CDR3: CASSLSGRRNSYNSPLHF
V: TRBV5-5
J: TRBJ1-6
D: -
size: -

DNA: TGTGCCAGCAGCGTAGAGGGACAGCGGAATTCACCCCTCCACTTT
CDR3: CASSVEGQRNSPLHF
V: TRBV9
J: TRBJ1-6
D: TRBD1
size: few

DNA: TGTGCCAGCAGCTCCCGCCGAGGGAGCGGCGAAGAAAAACTGTTTTTT
CDR3: CASSSRRGSGEEKLFF
V: TRBV13
J: TRBJ1-4
D: -
size: -

DNA: TGTGCCAGCAGTTTCGGGACTAGCGGGTACGAGCAGTACTTC
CDR3: CASSFGTSGYEQYF
V: TRBV6-2/TRBV6-3
J: TRBJ2-7
D: TRBD2
size: -

DNA: TGTGCCAGCGAACGGGACTCAAGCACAGATACGCAGTATTTT
CDR3: CASERDSSTDTQYF
V: TRBV2
J: TRBJ2-3
D: -
size: -